The 7 T cell receptor beta chains presented below share a single source sample, sequenced in a study of cytomegalovirus exposure and HLA in healthy donors. The PCR employed 60 Vbeta primers together with 13 Jbeta primers. This table comes from immunoSEQ multiplex PCR, and its TCRdb copy is limited to in-frame clones, with some not included. The repertoire holds 150,000 or so clones, over 65% seen once, with under 2.5% in the top ten. Sequenced sample: PBMCs. These receptors came from a man under 40 in good health and CMV-seronegative.

V gene TRBV27 combines with J gene TRBJ2-7; 9 bases are shared with TRBD1. Unmatched junction bases numbered 14, after V lost 5 bases and J lost 6 bases. Germline V gene data show CDR1 as MNHEY and CDR2 as SMNVEV (reference sequence). The length of the CDR3 is 16 residues. CDR3 bases: TGTGCCAGCAGTCCTCGGACAGGGGTGTATTGGGGCGAGCAGTACTTC. Its protein product is CASSPRTGVYWGEQYF.

The chain couples TRBV2 to TRBJ1-2; perhaps TRBD1 as D (6 bases). The CDR3 has 12 amino acids. Germline CDR1 and CDR2: SNHLY and FYNNEI. Trimming left V 4 bases short and J 3 bases short, with 6 bases between. CDR3 sequence reads: CASSGQDYGYTF. CDR3 nucleotide sequence: TGTGCCAGCAGTGGACAGGACTATGGCTACACCTTC. Full variable domain (remainder filled in from reference TRBV2 and TRBJ1-2): EPEVTQTPSHQVTQMGQEVILRCVPISNHLYFYWYRQILGQKVEFLVSFYNNEISEKSEIFDDQFSVERPDGSNFTLKIRSTKLEDSAMYFCASSGQDYGYTFGSGTRLTVV.

This rearrangement joins TRBV6-1 to TRBJ2-5; possibly TRBD2 for D (5 bases). The CDR3 covers 13 residues. Per germline, CDR1 MNHNS and CDR2 SASEGT. V lost 4 bases to trimming and J lost 2 bases, with 8 bases between them. The CDR3 reads CASSAWEQETQYF. CDR3 DNA: TGTGCCAGCAGTGCCTGGGAGCAAGAGACCCAGTACTTC.

V is TRBV7-3 and J is TRBJ2-1; D is uncertain. Per germline, CDR1 SGHTA and CDR2 FQGTGA. Trimming left V 0 bases short and J 6 bases short, with 12 bases between. The CDR3 is made up of 15 amino acids. CDR3 bases: TGTGCCAGCAGCTTAACAGTACTGAGGTTCAATGAGCAGTTCTTC. This encodes CASSLTVLRFNEQFF.

The sample holds a few counts of this clone. The V and J genes are TRBV11-2 and TRBJ1-1, with TRBD1 as a possible D gene (5 bases). The germline V gene has CDR1 SGHAT and CDR2 FQNNGV. Trimming left V 3 bases short and J 5 bases short, with 10 bases between. The CDR3 is 13 residues long. The CDR3 sequence: CASSFPGSTEAFF. As DNA, the CDR3 is TGTGCCAGCAGCTTTCCAGGGTCGACTGAAGCTTTCTTT.

V usage is TRBV29-1 and J usage is TRBJ2-7, with 7 bases fitting TRBD2. This CDR3 is built from 12 residues. V lost 3 bases and J lost 3; bases outside the gene matches: 2. Germline V gene sequence: CDR1 SQVTM, CDR2 ANQGSEA. The CDR3: CSVDSGGYEQYF. The CDR3 DNA is TGCAGCGTTGATTCGGGGGGCTACGAGCAGTACTTC.

The rearrangement links TRBV4-3 to TRBJ2-2, with D uncertain. Germline values: CDR1 LGHNA, CDR2 YSLEER. There are 14 residues in the CDR3. Trimming shortened V by 4 bases and J by 4 bases, and 10 bases separated the two germline ends. In DNA, the CDR3 is TGCGCCAGCAGCCCGACACAGCCCACCGGGGAGCTGTTTTTT. Its translation is CASSPTQPTGELFF.